The subject of this entry is one TCR beta chain. These data are taken from a study of T cell changes during pregnancy in multiple sclerosis. The CDR3 is 15 residues long. J gave up 6 bases and V 5 bases, and 11 bases lay outside the gene matches. Germline CDR1 and CDR2: SGHVS and FNYEAQ. Profiled with immunoSEQ multiplex PCR; TCRdb holds only in-frame clones, not every one. The sample records approximately 30,000 clones, roughly nine tenths being singletons. The V and J genes are TRBV7-6 and TRBJ2-5; 8 positions match TRBD2. The starting material was CD8+ T cells from peripheral blood mononuclear cells, obtained in the third trimester of pregnancy. The sequence derives from a female donor with multiple sclerosis, enrolled in a pregnancy study. The DNA for the CDR3 is TGTGCCAGCAGCCCCCGGGGGGGGGCGGGCAAGACCCAGTACTTC. Translated: CASSPRGGAGKTQYF. Complete variable domain (other parts from reference TRBV7-6 and TRBJ2-5): GAGVSQSPRYKVTKRGQDVALRCDPISGHVSLYWYRQALGQGPEFLTYFNYEAQQDKSGLPNDRFSAERPEGSISTLTIQRTEQRDSAMYRCASSPRGGAGKTQYFGPGTRLLVL.